These T cell receptor beta chains were read from a single sample in a study of cytomegalovirus exposure and HLA in healthy donors. Libraries were prepared by immunoSEQ multiplex PCR; TCRdb keeps only in-frame clonotypes and omits some of them. The sample comprises about 57,000 clones, approximately 80% of which are singletons, and 4.3% rests with the top ten. Sample: PBMCs. These receptors came from a man aged 25 to 40 in good health and CMV-seronegative. The CDR3 runs from the conserved cysteine through the conserved F or W. The order of the fields is CDR3 protein, J gene, V gene.

CASSLTSPQGGYTF,TRBJ1-2,TRBV7-9
CASSSPLYNEQFF,TRBJ2-1,TRBV11-2
CSVADSCEAFF,TRBJ1-1,TRBV29-1
CAISESRGQRNNSPLHF,TRBJ1-6,TRBV10-3
CASSQDSNRVILPLHF,TRBJ1-6,TRBV4-3
CASSLGTGVEGANVLTF,TRBJ2-6,TRBV5-6
CASQAGGFIPQETQYF,TRBJ2-5,TRBV10-1
CASSEMFQSGELFF,TRBJ2-2,TRBV6-1
CATSREGQAADEQYF,TRBJ2-7,TRBV15
CASSPRPQAGGQETQYF,TRBJ2-5,TRBV4-3
CASSRTASQPQHF,TRBJ1-5,TRBV6-1
CSVARTSGVLDEQFF,TRBJ2-1,TRBV29-1
CASSGRGTDTQYF,TRBJ2-3,TRBV11-3
CASSLFSGQGVTEQYF,TRBJ2-7,TRBV13
CASSNPGTLRNTIYF,TRBJ1-3,TRBV2
CASSLEGTGPYEQYF,TRBJ2-7,TRBV5-1
CASSTPRQGRNSPLHF,TRBJ1-6,TRBV9
CASSTGTAYEQYF,TRBJ2-7,TRBV6-5
CASSATDSRNTEAFF,TRBJ1-1,TRBV18
CASSGGTATNEKLFF,TRBJ1-4,TRBV7-9
CASSEERYGVGGYTF,TRBJ1-2,TRBV6-1
CATSSPGEGRLFF,TRBJ2-2,TRBV15
CAQDPGQGNTEAFF,TRBJ1-1,TRBV30
CASSLASGAYEQYF,TRBJ2-7,TRBV6-5
CASSRGSSTGEQFF,TRBJ2-1,TRBV18
CASSSVTGGSAEAFF,TRBJ1-1,TRBV5-5
CASSLQGPYEQYF,TRBJ2-7,TRBV5-5
CASSQERANYGYTF,TRBJ1-2,TRBV4-3
CASSAQTGSAEAFF,TRBJ1-1,TRBV9
CASSVDASGAYEQYF,TRBJ2-7,TRBV9
CASSFSGVGEQYF,TRBJ2-7,TRBV5-1
CASSSGQGWGEKLFF,TRBJ1-4,TRBV5-5
CASSQGQEETQYF,TRBJ2-5,TRBV4-1